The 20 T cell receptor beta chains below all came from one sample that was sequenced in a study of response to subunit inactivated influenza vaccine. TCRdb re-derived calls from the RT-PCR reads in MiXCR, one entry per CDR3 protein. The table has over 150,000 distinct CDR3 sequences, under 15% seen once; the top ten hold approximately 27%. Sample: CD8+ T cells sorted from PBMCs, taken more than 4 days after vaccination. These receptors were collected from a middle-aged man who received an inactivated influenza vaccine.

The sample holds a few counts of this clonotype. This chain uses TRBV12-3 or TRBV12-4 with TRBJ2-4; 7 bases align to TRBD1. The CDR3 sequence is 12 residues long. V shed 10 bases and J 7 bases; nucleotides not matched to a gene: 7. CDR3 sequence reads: CATRTGDNIQYF. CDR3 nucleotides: TGTGCCACCCGGACAGGCGACAACATTCAGTACTTC.

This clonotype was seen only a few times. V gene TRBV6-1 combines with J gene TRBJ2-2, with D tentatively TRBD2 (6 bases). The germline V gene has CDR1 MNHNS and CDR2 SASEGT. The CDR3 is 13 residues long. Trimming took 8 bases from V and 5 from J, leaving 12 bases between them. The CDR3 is CASQPGGTGELFF. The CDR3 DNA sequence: TGTGCCAGCCAACCAGGAGGGACCGGGGAGCTGTTTTTT.

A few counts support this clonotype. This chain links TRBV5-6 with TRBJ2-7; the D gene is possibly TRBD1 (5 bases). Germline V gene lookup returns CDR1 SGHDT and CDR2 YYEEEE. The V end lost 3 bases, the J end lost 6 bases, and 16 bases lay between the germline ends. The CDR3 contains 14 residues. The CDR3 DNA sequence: TGTGCCAGCAGCTCTGGATCCGAAGGGGTCGAGCAGTACTTC. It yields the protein CASSSGSEGVEQYF.

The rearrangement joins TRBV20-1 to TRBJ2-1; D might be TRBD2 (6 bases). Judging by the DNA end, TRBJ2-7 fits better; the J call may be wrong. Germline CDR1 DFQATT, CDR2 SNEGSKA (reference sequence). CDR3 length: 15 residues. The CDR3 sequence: CSATGVGSSYNEQYF. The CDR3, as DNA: TGCAGTGCCACGGGGGTGGGGAGCTCCTACAATGAGCAGTACTTC.

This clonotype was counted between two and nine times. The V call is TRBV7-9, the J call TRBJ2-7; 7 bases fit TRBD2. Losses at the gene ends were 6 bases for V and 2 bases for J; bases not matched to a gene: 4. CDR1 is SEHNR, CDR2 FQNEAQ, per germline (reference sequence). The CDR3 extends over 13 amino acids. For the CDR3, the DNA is TGTGCCAGCAGGAGCGGGGAAACCTACGAGCAGTACTTC. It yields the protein CASRSGETYEQYF.

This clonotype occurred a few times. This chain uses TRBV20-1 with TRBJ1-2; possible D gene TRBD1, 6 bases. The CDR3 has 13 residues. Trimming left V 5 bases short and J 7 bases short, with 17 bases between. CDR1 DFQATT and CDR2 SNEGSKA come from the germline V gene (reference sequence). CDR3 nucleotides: TGCAGTGCTCGCCCAAGGGGGGTGGCTGGCTACACCTTC. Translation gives CSARPRGVAGYTF.

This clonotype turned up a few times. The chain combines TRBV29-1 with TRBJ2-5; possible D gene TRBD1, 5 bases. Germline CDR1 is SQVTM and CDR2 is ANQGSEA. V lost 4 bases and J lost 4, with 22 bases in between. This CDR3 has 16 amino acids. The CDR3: CSVVLGESDNTETQYF. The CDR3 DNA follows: TGCAGCGTTGTTTTAGGGGAATCCGACAACACAGAGACCCAGTACTTC.

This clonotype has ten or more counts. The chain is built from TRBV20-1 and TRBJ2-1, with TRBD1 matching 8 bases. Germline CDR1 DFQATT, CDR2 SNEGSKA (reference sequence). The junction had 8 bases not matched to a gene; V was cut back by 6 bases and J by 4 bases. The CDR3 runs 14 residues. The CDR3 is CSADRVPQYNEQFF. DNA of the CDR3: TGCAGTGCGGACAGGGTTCCCCAATACAATGAGCAGTTCTTC.

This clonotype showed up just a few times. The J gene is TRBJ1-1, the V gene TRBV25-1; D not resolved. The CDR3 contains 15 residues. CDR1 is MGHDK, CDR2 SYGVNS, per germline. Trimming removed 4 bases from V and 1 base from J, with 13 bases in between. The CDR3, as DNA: TGTGCCAGCAGTGCGACCCTTTCAGGGAACACTGAAGCTTTCTTT. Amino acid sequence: CASSATLSGNTEAFF.

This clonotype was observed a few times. CDR3 sequence reads: CASSQDETGKGHYQETQYF. In DNA, the CDR3 is TGCGCCAGCAGCCAAGACGAGACAGGAAAAGGTCACTACCAAGAGACCCAGTACTTC. The chain has TRBV4-1 and TRBJ2-5, with a possible D match to TRBD1 (6 bases). The CDR3 covers 19 residues. The germline V gene encodes CDR1 MGHRA and CDR2 YSYEKL. V lost 0 bases to trimming and J lost 0 bases, with 20 bases between them.

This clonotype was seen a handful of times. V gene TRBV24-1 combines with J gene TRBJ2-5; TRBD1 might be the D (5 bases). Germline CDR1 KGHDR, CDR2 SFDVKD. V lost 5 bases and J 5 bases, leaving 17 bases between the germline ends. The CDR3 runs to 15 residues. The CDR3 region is CATSVGARAAETQYF. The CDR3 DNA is TGTGCCACCAGTGTAGGGGCCAGGGCGGCGGAGACCCAGTACTTC.

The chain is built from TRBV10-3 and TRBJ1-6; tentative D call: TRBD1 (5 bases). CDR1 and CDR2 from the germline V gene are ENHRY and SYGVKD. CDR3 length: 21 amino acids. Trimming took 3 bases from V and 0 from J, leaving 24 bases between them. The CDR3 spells CAISDIVPGNAKSSYNSPLHF. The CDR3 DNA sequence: TGTGCCATCAGTGATATCGTCCCAGGGAATGCAAAGAGCTCCTATAATTCACCCCTCCACTTT.

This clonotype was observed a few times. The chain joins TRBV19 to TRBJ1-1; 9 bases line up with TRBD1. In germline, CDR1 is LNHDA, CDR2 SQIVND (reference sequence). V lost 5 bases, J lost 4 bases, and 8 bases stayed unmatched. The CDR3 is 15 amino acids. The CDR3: CASSFFGQGLTEAFF. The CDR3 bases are TGTGCCAGTAGTTTCTTCGGACAGGGGCTCACTGAAGCTTTCTTT.

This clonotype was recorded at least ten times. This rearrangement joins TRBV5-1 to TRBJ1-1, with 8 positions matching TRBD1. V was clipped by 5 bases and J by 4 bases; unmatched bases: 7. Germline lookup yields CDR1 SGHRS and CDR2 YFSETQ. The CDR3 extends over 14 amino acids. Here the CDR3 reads CASSFGQGATEAFF. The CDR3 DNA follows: TGCGCCAGCAGTTTCGGCCAGGGGGCCACTGAAGCTTTCTTT.

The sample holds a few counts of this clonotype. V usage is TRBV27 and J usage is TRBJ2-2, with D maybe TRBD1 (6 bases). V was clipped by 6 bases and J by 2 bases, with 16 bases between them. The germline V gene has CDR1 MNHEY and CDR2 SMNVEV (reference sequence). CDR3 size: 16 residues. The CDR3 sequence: CASRSAGTPNTGELFF. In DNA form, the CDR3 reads TGTGCCAGCAGAAGCGCCGGGACACCAAACACCGGGGAGCTGTTTTTT.

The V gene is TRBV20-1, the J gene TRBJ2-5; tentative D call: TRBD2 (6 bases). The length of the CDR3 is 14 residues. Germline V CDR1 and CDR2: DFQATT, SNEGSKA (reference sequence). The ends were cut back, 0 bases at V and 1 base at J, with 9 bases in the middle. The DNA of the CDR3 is TGCAGTGCTAGAGACTGGACTACCCAAGAGACCCAGTACTTC. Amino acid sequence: CSARDWTTQETQYF.

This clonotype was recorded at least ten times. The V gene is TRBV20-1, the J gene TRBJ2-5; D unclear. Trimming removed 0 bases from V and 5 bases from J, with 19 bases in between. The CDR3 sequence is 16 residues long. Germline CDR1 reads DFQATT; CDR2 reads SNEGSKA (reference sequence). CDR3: CSARDFMTASVETQYF. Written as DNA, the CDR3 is TGCAGTGCTAGAGACTTTATGACCGCCAGCGTCGAGACCCAGTACTTC.

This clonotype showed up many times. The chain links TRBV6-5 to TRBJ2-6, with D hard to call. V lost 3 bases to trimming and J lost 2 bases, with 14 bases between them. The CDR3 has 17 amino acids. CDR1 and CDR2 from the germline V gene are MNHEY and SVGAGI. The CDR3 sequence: CASSYSVSSAGANVLTF. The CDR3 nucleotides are TGTGCCAGCAGTTATTCTGTAAGCTCGGCTGGGGCCAACGTCCTGACTTTC.

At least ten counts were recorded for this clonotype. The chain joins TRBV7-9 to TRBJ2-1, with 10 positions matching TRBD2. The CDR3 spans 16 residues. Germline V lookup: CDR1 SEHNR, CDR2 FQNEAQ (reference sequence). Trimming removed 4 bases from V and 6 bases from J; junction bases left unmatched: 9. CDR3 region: CASSSPASGRPNEQFF. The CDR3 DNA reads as TGTGCCAGCAGCTCTCCAGCTAGCGGGAGACCCAATGAGCAGTTCTTC.

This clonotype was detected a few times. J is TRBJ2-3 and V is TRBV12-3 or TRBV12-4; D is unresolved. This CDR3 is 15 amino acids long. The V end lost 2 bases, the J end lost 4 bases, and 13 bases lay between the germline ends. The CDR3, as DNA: TGTGCCAGCAGTTTAAATCTTTTCGGCGCAGATACGCAGTATTTT. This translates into CASSLNLFGADTQYF.